The 23 T cell receptor beta chains below were found in one sample sequenced in a study of a mutant IDH1 vaccine in newly diagnosed glioma. Libraries were prepared by immunoSEQ multiplex PCR; TCRdb keeps only in-frame clonotypes and omits some of them. The sample includes some 60,000 clones, approximately 84% of them seen just once. Their antigens remain unidentified. As to time point: week 11, during vaccination. Vaccination comprised doses that each held 300 ug of mutant IDH1 20-mer peptide, plus topical imiquimod. This specimen was PBMCs, taken from a glioma patient whose treatment included an IDH1 peptide vaccine. These receptor sequences come from a man aged 30 to 45 with glioma.

The chain links TRBV19 to TRBJ1-2; 8 bases fit TRBD1. Germline assignment: CDR1 LNHDA and CDR2 SQIVND (reference sequence). J gave up 6 bases and V 3 bases, and 12 bases lay outside the gene matches. The CDR3 is made up of 16 amino acids. The CDR3 loop is CASSITGRGLIDGYTF. The CDR3, as DNA: TGTGCCAGTAGTATTACTGGCAGGGGGCTAATAGATGGCTACACCTTC.

The rearrangement links TRBV29-1 to TRBJ2-3; D remains ambiguous. Germline CDR1 SQVTM, CDR2 ANQGSEA. CDR3 length equals 15 residues. V shed 1 base and J shed 0 bases, with 11 bases lying between them. CDR3 nucleotides: TGCAGCGTTGAAGGCGGCAACGCAAGCACAGATACGCAGTATTTT. It translates to CSVEGGNASTDTQYF.

This clone was observed once. The chain recombines TRBV27 with TRBJ1-2; no clear D gene. Germline CDR1 MNHEY, CDR2 SMNVEV (reference sequence). Trimming shortened V by 3 bases and J by 1 base, and 9 bases separated the two germline ends. This CDR3 region has 14 residues. Here the CDR3 reads CASSLGGFNYGYTF. The CDR3 DNA follows: TGTGCCAGCAGTTTGGGAGGGTTTAACTATGGCTACACCTTC.

This clone was detected only a few times. For the CDR3, the DNA is TGTGCCAGCAGCCCTGGGTGGCAGGAGAGCTATGGCTACACCTTC. It codes for CASSPGWQESYGYTF. The gene calls are TRBV9 and TRBJ1-2; unclear D gene. Between the trimmed V and J ends, which lost 4 bases and 4 bases, there was a span of 17 bases. CDR3 length: 15 residues. The germline V gene has CDR1 SGDLS and CDR2 YYNGEE.

The genes are TRBV5-1 and TRBJ1-4, with 7 positions matching TRBD1. The CDR3 loop spans 15 amino acids. V lost 3 bases to trimming and J lost 5 bases; unmatched junction nucleotides: 7. Per germline, CDR1 SGHRS and CDR2 YFSETQ. In nucleotides, the CDR3 is TGCGCCAGCAGCTCGGTCAGGGGGGGCAATGAAAAACTGTTTTTT. This gives the protein CASSSVRGGNEKLFF.

J is TRBJ1-1 and V is TRBV5-4; a weak D match, TRBD1 (5 bases). Trimming pared 1 base from V and 0 bases from J, leaving 10 bases between. The germline CDR1 and CDR2 sequences are SGHNT and YYREEE (reference sequence). The CDR3 has 15 residues. CDR3 coding DNA: TGTGCCAGCAGCTTGTCAGGGAGATTGAACACTGAAGCTTTCTTT. Encoded protein: CASSLSGRLNTEAFF.

The CDR3 nucleotides are TGCAGCGTTGTCGGGGGGAGGGGTGCCAATGAGCAGTTCTTC. It codes for CSVVGGRGANEQFF. This sequence joins TRBV29-1 and TRBJ2-1; TRBD2 matches 7 bases. The germline V gene has CDR1 SQVTM and CDR2 ANQGSEA. The V gene end was trimmed by 4 bases and the J gene end by 6 bases; junction bases not matched to a gene: 9. This CDR3 contains 14 residues.

The chain links TRBV27 to TRBJ2-2; TRBD1 aligns across 10 bases. Germline V lookup: CDR1 MNHEY, CDR2 SMNVEV (reference sequence). This CDR3 has 14 amino acids. Trimming at V came to 8 bases and at J to 5 bases, leaving 5 bases not matched to a gene. The CDR3 DNA reads as TGTGCCAGCCTAGACAGGGGGCTTACCGGGGAGCTGTTTTTT. It codes for CASLDRGLTGELFF.

The chain joins TRBV5-1 to TRBJ2-5, with TRBD1 matching 10 bases. Germline lookup yields CDR1 SGHRS and CDR2 YFSETQ. This CDR3 comprises 15 residues. After removal of 0 bases from V and 5 bases from J, the junction contained 4 bases not matched to a gene. CDR3 residues: CASSLGTGGRETQYF. DNA for the CDR3: TGCGCCAGCAGCTTGGGGACAGGGGGAAGGGAGACCCAGTACTTC.

V gene TRBV4-1 combines with J gene TRBJ2-5; the D gene is possibly TRBD1 (5 bases). The CDR3 runs to 15 residues. V lost 4 bases and J 1 base, leaving 13 bases between the germline ends. CDR1 and CDR2 from the germline V gene are MGHRA and YSYEKL. The CDR3 loop is CASSLSTGFQETQYF. In DNA form, the CDR3 reads TGCGCCAGCAGCCTCTCCACAGGATTCCAAGAGACCCAGTACTTC.

The chain is built from TRBV6-6 and TRBJ1-4, with a possible D match to TRBD1 (6 bases). This CDR3 has 16 amino acids. Germline V gene data show CDR1 as MNHNY and CDR2 as SVGAGI (reference sequence). V lost 4 bases and J 7 bases, leaving 19 bases between the germline ends. The CDR3 region is CASSSIQGGDVEKLFF. CDR3 coding DNA: TGTGCCAGCAGTTCGATACAGGGAGGGGACGTTGAAAAACTGTTTTTT.

This clone was seen only once. The chain couples TRBV5-1 to TRBJ2-1; TRBD2 matches at 8 bases. Losses at the gene ends were 6 bases for V and 6 bases for J; bases not matched to a gene: 8. CDR3 length: 14 amino acids. The V gene's germline CDR1 is SGHRS and CDR2 YFSETQ. The CDR3 protein is CASKSGSEANEQFF. Here the CDR3 DNA reads TGCGCCAGCAAGAGCGGGAGTGAGGCCAATGAGCAGTTCTTC.

This clone appeared a single time. The chain couples TRBV7-9 to TRBJ1-3; D ambiguous. Per germline, CDR1 SEHNR and CDR2 FQNEAQ (reference sequence). This CDR3 has 16 residues. V was clipped by 5 bases and J by 0 bases, with 14 bases between them. In DNA, the CDR3 is TGTGCCAGCAGCCAGAGGCAGACAATCTCTGGAAACACCATATATTTT. Amino acids: CASSQRQTISGNTIYF.

This chain uses TRBV7-2 with TRBJ2-1, with unresolved D. The V end was cut by 1 base, the J end by 4 bases, with 14 bases between. The length of the CDR3 is 16 residues. The germline CDR1 and CDR2 sequences are SGHTA and FQGNSA. This CDR3 is CASSLDAVSWYNEQFF. The CDR3 DNA follows: TGTGCCAGCAGCTTAGATGCGGTTAGTTGGTACAATGAGCAGTTCTTC.

V usage is TRBV7-9 and J usage is TRBJ2-7, with D possibly being TRBD1 or TRBD2 (6 bases each). CDR1 and CDR2 from the germline V gene are SEHNR and FQNEAQ (reference sequence). V shed 3 bases and J shed 2 bases, with 11 bases lying between them. This CDR3 region has 14 residues. This CDR3 is CASSLEGGPYEQYF. The CDR3 DNA sequence: TGTGCCAGCAGCTTGGAGGGGGGCCCCTACGAGCAGTACTTC.

The rearrangement links TRBV2 to TRBJ2-3, with D possibly being TRBD1 (6 bases). The CDR3 loop spans 12 amino acids. V was trimmed by 7 bases and J by 4 bases, leaving 9 bases between them. Looked up from germline, CDR1 is SNHLY and CDR2 is FYNNEI. In nucleotides, the CDR3 is TGTGCCAGCAACCCAGGGGCAGATACGCAGTATTTT. It is translated as CASNPGADTQYF.

V and J are TRBV30 and TRBJ1-1; 7 bases fit TRBD1. The ends lost 3 bases at V and 1 base at J; junction bases unmatched: 11. The germline CDR1 and CDR2 sequences are GTSNPN and SVGIG (reference sequence). The CDR3 has 16 residues. CDR3 in DNA: TGTGCCTGGAGACCACAATTACAGGGGAAGAACACTGAAGCTTTCTTT. Translation: CAWRPQLQGKNTEAFF.

The V call is TRBV30, the J call TRBJ1-1; D may be TRBD1 (5 bases). The germline CDR1 and CDR2 sequences are GTSNPN and SVGIG (reference sequence). V lost 1 base to trimming and J lost 0 bases, with 21 bases between them. The CDR3 runs to 18 residues. The CDR3 loop is CAWSGTGIWGELNTEAFF. CDR3 nucleotides: TGTGCCTGGAGTGGTACAGGTATCTGGGGGGAATTGAACACTGAAGCTTTCTTT.

The chain uses TRBV19 and TRBJ2-7, with 8 positions matching TRBD2. V lost 9 bases and J lost 3; bases outside the gene matches: 16. This CDR3 region has 16 residues. Germline V CDR1 and CDR2: LNHDA, SQIVND (reference sequence). CDR3 residues: CASTSGSIVSGYEQYF. In DNA, the CDR3 is TGTGCCAGCACAAGCGGGAGTATCGTGTCCGGCTACGAGCAGTACTTC.

The chain joins TRBV19 to TRBJ2-1; no firm D call. V was pared by 5 bases and J by 0 bases, with 11 bases between. The CDR3 has 15 amino acids. Germline CDR1 is LNHDA and CDR2 is SQIVND (reference sequence). Written as DNA, the CDR3 is TGTGCCAGTAGTCGGCTAGTGAGCTCCTACAATGAGCAGTTCTTC. Translated, it gives CASSRLVSSYNEQFF.

To note about this clone: Other DNA sequences within the sample encode an identical CDR3. This CDR3 reads CASSELLAGGYEQYF. The CDR3 region has the DNA TGTGCCAGCAGTGAATTACTAGCGGGAGGTTACGAGCAGTACTTC. The chain joins TRBV2 to TRBJ2-7; 12 nucleotides align to TRBD2. The CDR3 runs 15 residues. The V and J ends lost 2 bases and 4 bases, in that order; junction bases with no gene match: 3. From germline, CDR1 is SNHLY and CDR2 FYNNEI. The variable domain in full, with the rest retrieved from reference TRBV2 and TRBJ2-7, is EPEVTQTPSHQVTQMGQEVILRCVPISNHLYFYWYRQILGQKVEFLVSFYNNEISEKSEIFDDQFSVERPDGSNFTLKIRSTKLEDSAMYFCASSELLAGGYEQYFGPGTRLTVT.

This rearrangement joins TRBV2 to TRBJ2-1; 9 bases are shared with TRBD2. Losses at the gene ends were 4 bases for V and 8 bases for J; bases not matched to a gene: 9. The CDR3 is 15 residues long. Germline V gene lookup returns CDR1 SNHLY and CDR2 FYNNEI. CDR3 loop: CASSAQGGGAYEQFF. The CDR3 bases are TGTGCCAGCAGTGCCCAGGGCGGGGGGGCGTATGAGCAGTTCTTC.

A few counts support this clone. The rearrangement uses TRBV10-3 and TRBJ2-3; weak D call: TRBD1 (5 bases). CDR3 length: 16 residues. V dropped 0 bases and J dropped 2 bases, with 12 bases sitting between them. The germline V gene encodes CDR1 ENHRY and CDR2 SYGVKD. CDR3 protein: CAISESFRVATDTQYF. The CDR3 DNA follows: TGTGCCATCAGTGAGTCGTTCAGGGTGGCCACAGATACGCAGTATTTT.